A selection of T cell receptor beta chains follows, all from one sample in a study of blood T cell repertoires in COVID-19. Sequencing was performed with immunoSEQ multiplex PCR; in TCRdb, only in-frame clones are kept and a portion is missing. The sample holds about 120,000 clones, 87% seen once. The source material was peripheral blood. The receptors come from a woman in her 70s with acute or convalescent COVID-19. Each CDR3 is given with its conserved first and last residue. D genes are given only for firm matches. For some rows the clone size is stated as once, few or many, or as a class when expanded; others skip it.

size | J | V | D | DNA | CDR3
NA | TRBJ1-5 | TRBV6-5 | NA | TGTGCCAGCAGCACCGGGAGGGATCCCCAGCATTTT | CASSTGRDPQHF
NA | TRBJ1-5 | TRBV21-1 | NA | TGTGCCAGCAGCAGCAGAGAGGGGGCGGGATTGGATCAGCCCCAGCATTTT | CASSSREGAGLDQPQHF
NA | TRBJ1-1 | TRBV6-5 | NA | TGTGCCTCCGGGGTTGACACTGAAGCTTTCTTT | CASGVDTEAFF
NA | TRBJ2-5 | TRBV2 | TRBD1 | TGTGCCAGCAGGGACAGGCAAGAGACCCAGTACTTC | CASRDRQETQYF
once | TRBJ2-1 | TRBV30 | TRBD2 | TGTGCCTGGAGAAACGGGGGGGCCAATGAGCAGTTCTTC | CAWRNGGANEQFF
NA | TRBJ1-1 | TRBV7-2 | TRBD1 | TGTGCCAGCAGCTCCGGACAGGGTAGGACTGAAGCTTTCTTT | CASSSGQGRTEAFF
NA | TRBJ1-4 | TRBV12-3/TRBV12-4 | NA | TGTGCCAGCAGCGGCGGAGGTGAAAAACTGTTTTTT | CASSGGGEKLFF
NA | TRBJ1-3 | TRBV4-1 | NA | TGCGCCAGCAGCCAAGAACGGTTCTCTGGAAACACCATATATTTT | CASSQERFSGNTIYF
NA | TRBJ1-2 | TRBV5-1 | TRBD1 | TGCGCCAGCAGCTTAACAGGGGGAGCTAACTATGGCTACACCTTC | CASSLTGGANYGYTF
NA | TRBJ2-7 | TRBV15 | TRBD1 | TGTGCCACCAGCAGAGATGGCAGGGGGTCAGGAAGCGAGCAGTACTTC | CATSRDGRGSGSEQYF
NA | TRBJ2-5 | TRBV6-5 | TRBD2 | TGTGCCACCTTAGCGGGGGGGCCCCGAGAGACCCAGTACTTC | CATLAGGPRETQYF
few | TRBJ1-2 | TRBV27 | NA | TGTGCCAGCAGGCCCGGCCTTAGGGGGAAGGGTGGCTACACCTTC | CASRPGLRGKGGYTF
NA | TRBJ1-1 | TRBV9 | NA | TGTGCCAGCAGCCCCTGGGGCGGTTCGAACACTGAAGCTTTCTTT | CASSPWGGSNTEAFF
NA | TRBJ2-2 | TRBV6-5 | NA | TGTGCCAGCAGTTTGTATCGGGCCGGGGAGCTGTTTTTT | CASSLYRAGELFF
NA | TRBJ2-3 | TRBV7-2 | TRBD2 | TGTGCCAGCAGCTTCGGTCGGGGGGGTAGAGATACGCAGTATTTT | CASSFGRGGRDTQYF
once | TRBJ1-2 | TRBV28 | TRBD1 | TGTGCCAGCAGTTGGGGACAGGCCTATGGCTACACCTTC | CASSWGQAYGYTF
NA | TRBJ1-6 | TRBV5-4 | NA | TGTGCCAGCAGCCTGGACGGACTGAACTATAATTCACCCCTCCACTTT | CASSLDGLNYNSPLHF
NA | TRBJ1-1 | TRBV10-1 | TRBD1 | TGCGCCAGCAGCCGGGACAGGGGGCGAGACACTGAAGCTTTCTTT | CASSRDRGRDTEAFF
once | TRBJ2-2 | TRBV6-5 | TRBD2 | TGTGCCAGCAGTCAACTAGCGGGGTCCACCGGGGAGCTGTTTTTT | CASSQLAGSTGELFF
NA | TRBJ1-4 | TRBV7-9 | TRBD1 | TGTGCCAGCAGCTGGGGACAGGGACTTAATGAAAAACTGTTTTTT | CASSWGQGLNEKLFF
NA | TRBJ2-5 | TRBV6-5 | TRBD2 | TGTGCCAGCAGGGCCGGACTAGGAACTCAAGAGACCCAGTACTTC | CASRAGLGTQETQYF
NA | TRBJ1-6 | TRBV21-1 | NA | TGTGCCAGGACTAACAGGGGGCTTCGAGATTCACCCCTTCACTTT | CARTNRGLRDSPLHF
NA | TRBJ1-2 | TRBV29-1 | NA | TGCAGCGTTTCAGGGGTTGGCTACACCTTC | CSVSGVGYTF
NA | TRBJ2-2 | TRBV2 | TRBD1 | TGTGCCAGCAGAGGCACAGGGGACACCGGGGAGCTGTTTTTT | CASRGTGDTGELFF
NA | TRBJ1-5 | TRBV12-3/TRBV12-4 | NA | TGTGCCAGCAGTTTGTCGGGTGATCAGCCCCAGCATTTT | CASSLSGDQPQHF
NA | TRBJ1-5 | TRBV10-3 | NA | TGTGCCATCAGTGACGGGTATCAGCCCCAGCATTTT | CAISDGYQPQHF
NA | TRBJ1-2 | TRBV3-1/TRBV3-2 | TRBD1 | TGTGCCAGCAGCCAAAGACAGGGATCATCTTCAGGCTACACCTTC | CASSQRQGSSSGYTF
NA | TRBJ1-5 | TRBV5-1 | TRBD1 | TGCGCCAGCAGCTCGGGGGGACAGGGTCAGCCCCAGCATTTT | CASSSGGQGQPQHF
NA | TRBJ1-1 | TRBV11-2 | NA | TGTGCCAGCAGCCCAGATTGGACAGAAAGAATGAACACTGAAGCTTTCTTT | CASSPDWTERMNTEAFF
NA | TRBJ1-5 | TRBV19 | TRBD1 | TGTGCCAGTTCCGGGACAGGGGGCAGTCAGCCCCAGCATTTT | CASSGTGGSQPQHF
NA | TRBJ2-7 | TRBV18 | TRBD1 | TGTGCCAGCTCCCCACAGGGGTCCTACGAGCAGTACTTC | CASSPQGSYEQYF
NA | TRBJ1-2 | TRBV5-6 | TRBD1 | TGTGCCAGCAGCCTGGGACAGGGGGGCGGCTACACCTTC | CASSLGQGGGYTF
NA | TRBJ1-2 | TRBV28 | TRBD1 | TGTGCCAGCAGTTCACAGGGGGCGCAAGACTATGGCTACACCTTC | CASSSQGAQDYGYTF
NA | TRBJ2-7 | TRBV6-6 | NA | TGTGCCAGCAGTGCTACTTTGGTAGTGGACGAGCAGTACTTC | CASSATLVVDEQYF
NA | TRBJ1-5 | TRBV6-5 | TRBD1 | TGTGCCAGCTTCCCCGGACAGGGGGGCCAGCCCCAGCATTTT | CASFPGQGGQPQHF
once | TRBJ1-1 | TRBV4-1 | NA | TGCGCCAGCAGCCAAGATCGTACGGAGTCTGAAGCTTTCTTT | CASSQDRTESEAFF
once | TRBJ2-3 | TRBV7-3 | NA | TGTGCCAGCAGCTCATCGACACACACAGATACGCAGTATTTT | CASSSSTHTDTQYF
NA | TRBJ1-2 | TRBV6-5 | NA | TGTGCCAGCATTGCACGCGCGGGGCAGCTCTATGGCTACACCTTC | CASIARAGQLYGYTF